These 19 T cell receptor beta chains came from one sample sequenced in a study of CD4 T cells in relation to SARS-CoV-2 and coronaviruses. No antigen has been identified for these receptors. The unexposed donors gave CD4+ T cells in about 2011-2019, prior to COVID-19. CD4+ T cells were isolated from the cells after about nine days of culture. Some clones are missing from TCRdb's copy, which holds only in-frame ones; the method was immunoSEQ multiplex PCR. Among roughly 31,000 clones listed, 72% were seen once. The sample comprised CD4+ T cells from PBMCs, cultured in vitro. The receptors were sampled from a human donor in good health.

This clone has just one count. The chain joins TRBV6-5 to TRBJ2-1; 8 nucleotides line up with TRBD2. The ends lost 2 bases at V and 7 bases at J; junction bases unmatched: 10. The CDR3 spans 16 residues. Per germline, CDR1 MNHEY and CDR2 SVGAGI. The CDR3 DNA sequence: TGTGCCAGCAGTTACCTGGGGGTAGCGGGACAAAATGAGCAGTTCTTC. Protein product: CASSYLGVAGQNEQFF.

CDR3 in amino acids: CASSPAQGGTGNTIYF. CDR3 bases: TGTGCCAGCTCACCGGCCCAGGGGGGCACTGGAAACACCATATATTTT. The V gene is TRBV18, the J gene TRBJ1-3, with 7 bases identical to TRBD1. V was pared by 3 bases and J by 2 bases, with 7 bases of the junction left unmatched. CDR1 and CDR2 from the germline V gene are KGHSH and LQKENI. This CDR3 contains 16 residues.

This chain joins TRBV4-3 and TRBJ1-2; D is undetermined. The CDR3 consists of 14 residues. CDR1 is LGHNA, CDR2 YSLEER, per germline. V gave up 0 bases and J gave up 0 bases, with 5 bases separating them. CDR3 protein: CASSQESTNYGYTF. Written as DNA, the CDR3 is TGCGCCAGCAGCCAAGAGTCCACTAACTATGGCTACACCTTC.

This clone was observed a handful of times. The V gene is TRBV7-9, the J gene TRBJ1-1; no definite D call. V was pared by 7 bases and J by 8 bases, with 17 bases between. CDR3 size: 13 residues. The V gene's germline CDR1 is SEHNR and CDR2 FQNEAQ (reference sequence). The CDR3 nucleotides read TGTGCCAGCACCCCAGGAGCCCCCAGAGAAGCTTTCTTT. Protein: CASTPGAPREAFF. Full variable domain (rest looked up from reference TRBV7-9 and TRBJ1-1): DTGVSQNPRHKITKRGQNVTFRCDPISEHNRLYWYRQTLGQGPEFLTYFQNEAQLEKSRLLSDRFSAERPKGSFSTLEIQRTEQGDSAMYLCASTPGAPREAFFGQGTRLTVV.

The chain carries TRBV7-9 and TRBJ2-3; no clear D. This CDR3 is 16 amino acids long. Germline loops: CDR1 SEHNR, CDR2 FQNEAQ (reference sequence). V was clipped by 5 bases and J by 0 bases, with 15 bases between them. The CDR3 reads CASSPLWTGSTDTQYF. The CDR3 region has the DNA TGTGCCAGCAGCCCCCTATGGACCGGGAGCACAGATACGCAGTATTTT.

The rearrangement links TRBV5-1 to TRBJ1-3, with D unresolved. Germline CDR1 is SGHRS and CDR2 is YFSETQ. This CDR3 is 16 amino acids long. The V and J ends lost 0 bases and 0 bases respectively, with 10 bases between them. In DNA form, the CDR3 reads TGCGCCAGCAGCTTGGGCCCGGGAAACTCTGGAAACACCATATATTTT. It is translated as CASSLGPGNSGNTIYF.

This clone was recorded only once. The chain employs TRBV7-2 and TRBJ2-5; D may be TRBD1 or TRBD2 (6 bases each). Germline lookup yields CDR1 SGHTA and CDR2 FQGNSA. The V end lost 4 bases, the J end lost 5 bases, and 20 bases lay between the germline ends. The CDR3 extends over 16 amino acids. CDR3 DNA: TGTGCCAGCAGCTCCCGAGCCGGGAGAGGGGGGGAGACCCAGTACTTC. Translated: CASSSRAGRGGETQYF.

The V gene is TRBV30, the J gene TRBJ1-3; TRBD1 might be the D (6 bases). The CDR3 is 13 amino acids. CDR1 and CDR2 from the germline V gene are GTSNPN and SVGIG (reference sequence). Trimming stripped 5 bases from V and 0 bases from J, with 8 bases between. CDR3 loop: CAWDRNSGNTIYF. The CDR3 DNA sequence: TGTGCCTGGGACAGGAACTCTGGAAACACCATATATTTT. The complete variable domain, with remaining parts taken from reference TRBV30 and TRBJ1-3, reads SQTIHQWPATLVQPVGSPLSLECTVEGTSNPNLYWYRQAAGRGLQLLFYSVGIGQISSEVPQNLSASRPQDRQFILSSKKLLLSDSGFYLCAWDRNSGNTIYFGEGSWLTVV.

V usage is TRBV6-5 and J usage is TRBJ2-2; either TRBD1 or TRBD2 may fit D (5 bases each). Germline V gene lookup returns CDR1 MNHEY and CDR2 SVGAGI. The CDR3 has 14 amino acids. V dropped 6 bases and J dropped 7 bases, with 15 bases sitting between them. The CDR3 loop is CASRPPGRGGELFF. CDR3 DNA: TGTGCCAGCAGACCTCCGGGACGCGGCGGGGAGCTGTTTTTT.

The rearrangement joins TRBV4-3 to TRBJ2-7; D ambiguous. The CDR3 is made up of 14 amino acids. Germline V gives CDR1 LGHNA, CDR2 YSLEER. Trimming cost V 2 bases and J 7 bases, with 15 bases left between them. CDR3 sequence reads: CASSQRLGIREQYF. In DNA form, the CDR3 reads TGCGCCAGCAGCCAAAGGTTGGGAATTCGAGAGCAGTACTTC.

The genes are TRBV27 and TRBJ2-3; TRBD2 agrees at 10 bases. The germline V gene encodes CDR1 MNHEY and CDR2 SMNVEV (reference sequence). The trim removed 6 bases at V and 6 bases at J, leaving 6 bases unmatched. CDR3 length: 14 residues. The CDR3 DNA is TGTGCCAGCAGGAGCGGGGGGGCCAGGGATACGCAGTATTTT. Encoded protein: CASRSGGARDTQYF.

The CDR3 DNA follows: TGCGCCAGCAGCACGGACAGGGGGTGGCGAGAGACCCAGTACTTC. It translates to CASSTDRGWRETQYF. This chain links TRBV5-1 with TRBJ2-5; 10 bases are a match to TRBD1. V lost 4 bases and J lost 4; bases outside the gene matches: 7. The germline V gene encodes CDR1 SGHRS and CDR2 YFSETQ. The CDR3 contains 15 residues.

The chain couples TRBV28 to TRBJ1-1, with a weak D call TRBD1 (6 bases). V lost 5 bases and J lost 0, with 13 bases in between. The CDR3 contains 15 residues. Germline V gene lookup returns CDR1 MDHEN and CDR2 SYDVKM. CDR3 nucleotide sequence: TGTGCCAGCAGTGGGGGGGGCAGGATGAACACTGAAGCTTTCTTT. Translated, it gives CASSGGGRMNTEAFF.

This clone was observed a handful of times. The CDR3 region is CASSLTTGVGELFF. The CDR3 nucleotides are TGTGCCAGCAGCTTGACCACAGGGGTCGGGGAGCTGTTTTTT. The V call is TRBV28, the J call TRBJ2-2; TRBD1 agrees at 7 bases. CDR1 and CDR2 (germline): MDHEN, SYDVKM. The junction had 8 bases not matched to a gene; V was cut back by 6 bases and J by 7 bases. The CDR3 runs to 14 residues.

This chain links TRBV4-3 with TRBJ2-5, with TRBD2 identical over 8 bases. The CDR3 runs to 15 residues. Losses at the gene ends were 0 bases for V and 3 bases for J; bases not matched to a gene: 3. The germline gives CDR1 LGHNA, CDR2 YSLEER. This CDR3 reads CASSQDSGLEETQYF. CDR3 sequence (DNA): TGCGCCAGCAGCCAAGATTCGGGACTAGAAGAGACCCAGTACTTC.

This rearrangement joins TRBV10-2 to TRBJ2-5; D may correspond to TRBD1 or TRBD2 (6 bases each). The CDR3 runs to 13 residues. Germline CDR1 reads WSHSY; CDR2 reads SAAADI. V was trimmed by 6 bases and J by 4 bases, leaving 12 bases between them. The CDR3 spells CASRRGVGETQYF. In DNA form, the CDR3 reads TGCGCCAGCAGGAGGGGGGTCGGAGAGACCCAGTACTTC.

This clone was seen more than once but under ten times. This sequence joins TRBV5-1 and TRBJ2-1, with TRBD1 as a possible D gene (6 bases). CDR1 is SGHRS, CDR2 YFSETQ, per germline. Trimming pared 4 bases from V and 0 bases from J, leaving 11 bases between. CDR3 length: 15 amino acids. The CDR3 DNA sequence: TGCGCCAGCAGCGTAGCCAGGGGCTCCTACAATGAGCAGTTCTTC. Protein: CASSVARGSYNEQFF. Drawing the rest from reference TRBV5-1 and TRBJ2-1, the complete variable domain is KAGVTQTPRYLIKTRGQQVTLSCSPISGHRSVSWYQQTPGQGLQFLFEYFSETQRNKGNFPGRFSGRQFSNSRSEMNVSTLELGDSALYLCASSVARGSYNEQFFGPGTRLTVL.

As DNA, the CDR3 is TGTGCCAGCAGCGGACCTAGCAGGAACACCGGGGAGCTGTTTTTT. It specifies CASSGPSRNTGELFF. The chain employs TRBV7-2 and TRBJ2-2, with TRBD2 as a possible D gene (5 bases). CDR1 is SGHTA, CDR2 FQGNSA, per germline. V was trimmed by 5 bases and J by 1 base, leaving 11 bases between them. This CDR3 is 15 amino acids long.

The J gene is TRBJ2-4, the V gene TRBV5-4; D possibly corresponds to TRBD2 (7 bases). V lost 0 bases, J lost 3 bases, and 16 bases lay in between. CDR1 and CDR2 from the germline V gene are SGHNT and YYREEE (reference sequence). The CDR3 covers 17 residues. Here the CDR3 reads CASSLAFEGGGKNIQYF. CDR3 DNA sequence: TGTGCCAGCAGCTTGGCGTTTGAGGGGGGGGGCAAAAACATTCAGTACTTC.